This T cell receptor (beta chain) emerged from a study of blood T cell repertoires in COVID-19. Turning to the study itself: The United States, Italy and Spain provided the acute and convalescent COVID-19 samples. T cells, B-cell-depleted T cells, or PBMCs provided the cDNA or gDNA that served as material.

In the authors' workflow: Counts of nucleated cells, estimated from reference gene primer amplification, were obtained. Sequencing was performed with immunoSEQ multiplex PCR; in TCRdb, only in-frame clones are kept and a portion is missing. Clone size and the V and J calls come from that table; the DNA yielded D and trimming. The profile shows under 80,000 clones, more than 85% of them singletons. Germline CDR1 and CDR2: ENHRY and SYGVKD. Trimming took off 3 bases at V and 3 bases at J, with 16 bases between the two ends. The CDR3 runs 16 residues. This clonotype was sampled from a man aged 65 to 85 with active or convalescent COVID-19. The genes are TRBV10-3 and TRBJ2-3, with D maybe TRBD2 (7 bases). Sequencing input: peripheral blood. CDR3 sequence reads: CAISDMGGQSTDTQYF. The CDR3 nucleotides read TGTGCCATCAGTGACATGGGGGGGCAGTCAACAGATACGCAGTATTTT.